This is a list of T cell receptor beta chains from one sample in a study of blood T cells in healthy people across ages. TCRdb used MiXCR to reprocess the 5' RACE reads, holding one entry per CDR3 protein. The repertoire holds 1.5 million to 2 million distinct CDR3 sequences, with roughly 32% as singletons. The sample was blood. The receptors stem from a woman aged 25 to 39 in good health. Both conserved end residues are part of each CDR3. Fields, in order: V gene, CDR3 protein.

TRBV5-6 CASSLADVEQYF
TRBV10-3 CAISESGAGNQPQHF
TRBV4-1 CASSQGRSSNQPQHF
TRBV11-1 CASSLIGVTLASGYQETQYF
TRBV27 CASRTVLNTEAFF
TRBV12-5 CASGSTDGKETQYF
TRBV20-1 CSPLHMQETQYF
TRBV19 CASSIGTGILYEQYF
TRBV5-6 CASSWGDRVADTQYF
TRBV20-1 CSARGPGETQYF
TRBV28 CASSLLGASVEQYF
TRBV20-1 CSAPQGSTDTQYF
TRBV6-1 CASKSWSGSSYNEQFF
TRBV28 CASSPPSGRAYNEQFF
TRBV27 CVRLAGGKDAEQFF
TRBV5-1 CASSWGQVNMNTEAFF
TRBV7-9 CACSASGWDGYTF
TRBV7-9 CASSLDGPSNYGYTF
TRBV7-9 CASSKFPSSEPYNEQFF
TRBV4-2 CASSSPWREGHGNKQYF
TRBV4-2 CASSRKGGGLTGEQYF
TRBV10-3 CAISRTSGGGDTQYF
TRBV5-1 CASSLDAYTTDTQYF
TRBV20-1 CSAIFNPGPSYHEQYF
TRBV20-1 CSAGGGDRGYGYTF
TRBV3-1 CASSRGQLNTGELFF
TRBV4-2 CASSQDTVVSYEQYF
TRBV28 CASSVPLSLTSAARYEQYF
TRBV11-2 CASSLPLRPPYEQYF
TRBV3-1 CASSRGTGGPEYSNQPQHF
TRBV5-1 CASSWDTRADVLTF
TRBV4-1 CASSHQTRPYSGYTF
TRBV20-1 CSARERRGGTEAFF
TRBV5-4 CASSALAEGFTDTQYF
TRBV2 CASSGGRTALGNQPQHF
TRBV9 CASSASGSPNTGELFF
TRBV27 CASSLRAGHYNEQFF
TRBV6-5 CASSYVRGTEAFF
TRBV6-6 CASSDQGGQTPLHF
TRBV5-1 CASSLDPAGATGELFF
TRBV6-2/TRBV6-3 CASSLLNLLASGGRPYEQYF
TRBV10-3 CATGGDRDVSGENQPQHF
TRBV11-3 CASSFRRARSFF
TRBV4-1 CASSQGDRGVRSTEAFF